Listed here are 5 T cell receptor beta chains from one sample, sequenced in a study of T cell responses to AZD1222 COVID-19 vaccine. Sequencing used immunoSEQ multiplex PCR; TCRdb keeps in-frame clones, though not all of them. The sample yields around 130,000 clones, over 85% seen once. The specimen comprised peripheral blood, sampled on day 0 of AZD1222 vaccination. These receptors came from an adult in good health.

The chain couples TRBV21-1 to TRBJ2-7; the D segment call TRBD2 is taken from the table without a DNA check. TRBV21-1 is deemed a pseudogene. This CDR3 contains 15 residues. The CDR3 bases are TGTGCCAGCAGTTTGAGCGGGAGGCGCATCTACGAGCAGTACTTC. Protein: CASSLSGRRIYEQYF.

The genes are TRBV10-3 and TRBJ2-7; D gene unclear. The length of the CDR3 is 12 residues. The germline V gene encodes CDR1 ENHRY and CDR2 SYGVKD. V was pared by 10 bases and J by 4 bases, with 14 bases between. Written as DNA, the CDR3 is TGTGCCACCGATGAGCACGGGTACGAGCAGTACTTC. Protein product: CATDEHGYEQYF.

CDR3 sequence reads: CASSLRRTGAGYTF. DNA of the CDR3: TGTGCCAGCAGTTTAAGGCGAACAGGGGCTGGCTACACCTTC. This chain uses TRBV28 with TRBJ1-2; TRBD1 agrees at 7 bases. Per the germline V gene, CDR1 is MDHEN and CDR2 is SYDVKM. The CDR3 covers 14 residues. J gave up 7 bases and V 2 bases, and 7 bases lay outside the gene matches.

V gene TRBV4-2 combines with J gene TRBJ2-1; possible D gene TRBD2, 5 bases. The CDR3 is 16 residues long. Per germline, CDR1 LGHNA and CDR2 YNFKEQ. The V and J ends lost 1 base and 2 bases respectively, with 12 bases between them. In DNA, the CDR3 is TGTGCCAGCAGCCAAGCCGGGATAGGACCCTACAATGAGCAGTTCTTC. Its translation: CASSQAGIGPYNEQFF.

CDR3 in DNA: TGTGCCAGCACCCCTGCCGGGGGGCCGACCGGGGAGCTGTTTTTT. Its protein product is CASTPAGGPTGELFF. The V call is TRBV27, the J call TRBJ2-2; possibly TRBD2 for D (7 bases). CDR3 length equals 15 residues. The germline V and J ends were trimmed by 7 bases and 5 bases, with 17 bases remaining between them. CDR1 MNHEY and CDR2 SMNVEV come from the germline V gene (reference sequence).